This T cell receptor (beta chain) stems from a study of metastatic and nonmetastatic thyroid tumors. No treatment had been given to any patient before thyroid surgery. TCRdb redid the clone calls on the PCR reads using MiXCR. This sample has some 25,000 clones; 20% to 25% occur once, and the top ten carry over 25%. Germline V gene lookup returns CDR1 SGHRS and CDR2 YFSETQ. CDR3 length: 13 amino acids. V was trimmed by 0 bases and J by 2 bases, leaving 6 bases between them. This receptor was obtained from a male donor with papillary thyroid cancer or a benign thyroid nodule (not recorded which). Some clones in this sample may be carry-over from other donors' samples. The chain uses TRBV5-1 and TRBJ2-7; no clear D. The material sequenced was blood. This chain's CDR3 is CASSLAGTYEQYF. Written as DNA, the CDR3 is TGCGCCAGCAGCTTGGCTGGTACCTACGAGCAGTACTTC.